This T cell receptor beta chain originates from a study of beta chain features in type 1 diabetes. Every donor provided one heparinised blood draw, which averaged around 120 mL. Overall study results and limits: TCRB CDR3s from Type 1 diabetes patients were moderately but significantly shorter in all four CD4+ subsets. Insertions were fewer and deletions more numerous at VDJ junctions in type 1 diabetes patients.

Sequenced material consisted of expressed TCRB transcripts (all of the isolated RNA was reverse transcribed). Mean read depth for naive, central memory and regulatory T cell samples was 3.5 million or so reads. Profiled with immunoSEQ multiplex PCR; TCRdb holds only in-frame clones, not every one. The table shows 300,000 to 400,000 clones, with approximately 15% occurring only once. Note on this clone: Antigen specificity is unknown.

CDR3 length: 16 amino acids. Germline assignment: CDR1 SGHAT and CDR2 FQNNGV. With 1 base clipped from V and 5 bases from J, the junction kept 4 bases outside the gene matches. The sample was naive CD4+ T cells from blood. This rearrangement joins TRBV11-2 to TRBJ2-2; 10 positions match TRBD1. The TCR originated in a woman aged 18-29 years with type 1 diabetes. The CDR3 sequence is CASSLAPGQGTGELFF. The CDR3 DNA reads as TGTGCCAGCAGCTTAGCCCCGGGACAGGGGACCGGGGAGCTGTTTTTT.